This T cell receptor beta chain was recorded in a study of regulatory T cells in long-lasting Graves disease. Points on this clonotype: Its antigen remains unidentified.

Specified time point: newly diagnosed GD, antithyroid drugs for less than 3 months. PBMC-derived RNA was used for the TCR library. In each case, Graves' disease was diagnosed per American Thyroid Association guidelines. Points from the study as a whole: A reduction in accuracy may have resulted from the small sample size. Persistent disease exhibited a predilection for TRBV28, TRBJ1-2 and TRBJ2-5. TCR diversity was lower in persistent Graves' patients (versus newly diagnosed ones).

Arm-PCR of CDR3 regions with iRepertoire HTBI primers generated TCR beta libraries. MiXCR, run by TCRdb on the multiplex PCR reads, gives a single entry per CDR3 protein. The table shows under 300,000 distinct CDR3 sequences, with roughly a fifth occurring only once. The CDR3 contains 14 residues. Trimming took off 10 bases at V and 0 bases at J, with 15 bases between the two ends. Per germline, CDR1 LNHDA and CDR2 SQIVND (reference sequence). The sequence was collected from a female donor with Graves disease. Sample: peripheral blood mononuclear cells (PBMCs), taken at new diagnosis, from a patient treated with antithyroid drugs. The chain employs TRBV19 and TRBJ1-1; D gene ambiguous. The CDR3 protein is CATETGRLNTEAFF. The CDR3 DNA follows: TGTGCCACAGAAACGGGCCGACTGAACACTGAAGCTTTCTTT.